The present T cell receptor (beta chain) was sequenced within a study of shared clonotypes between healthy human individuals (dated by TCRdb to 2020 to 2022). About the full investigation: Two women and three men aged 18 to 49 years were included in the cohort. For each donor, three plates each were used for CD4 naive and CD4 memory, two plates were used for CD8 naive, and one plate was used for CD8 memory. The study deeply sequenced blood TCR repertoires of several healthy adults to estimate repertoire size and the extent of clonotype sharing between individuals. Each donor's leukapheresis produced roughly between roughly 0.94 and 9.5 billion PBMCs. To increase sequencing depth and limit assay-specific biases, TCR repertoire library preparation and sequencing were carried out by different laboratories using diverse techniques.

Using the deep immunoSEQ assay, TCR CDR3 regions were amplified from genomic DNA by multiplex PCR. Extracted genomic DNA from each cell subset was distributed evenly across all wells of several immunoSEQ 96-well plates, and each plate was treated as a replicate. For sorted subsets, 150 to 250 ng genomic DNA, equal to about 30,000 T cell genomes, was loaded into each replicate PCR. Purified libraries were measured with a Qubit 3.0 fluorometer, size-checked on a Bioanalyzer 2100, and measured again with the KAPA Library Quantification kit. A separate single-read 150-cycle Illumina NextSeq 550 flow cell was used to sequence each immunoSEQ 96-well plate. On the authors' methods: Because the immunoSEQ output included only junctional sequences and no quality scores, the filtering could not be the same as the filtering used for full-length reads. To assign V/J genes and CDR3, sequences were annotated against IMGT germline references using PyIR, a Python wrapper for IgBLAST v1.9. Reads were filtered out if the reads had weak V/J assignments (E-value above 1e-6), no CDR3, stop codons, out-of-frame junctions, or ambiguous translated residues. V3J clonotypes were defined by identical inferred V gene, J gene, and CDR3 amino acid sequence. To compute the percentage overlap between repertoires, the number of shared unique clonotypes was divided by the size of the smaller repertoire. Richness of each repertoire was evaluated using RTK rarefaction, the Chao1 estimator, and Recon v2.1 estimates of unobserved clonotypes. Generation probabilities for all TCRbeta clonotypes obtained by the gDNA method from a handful of donors were computed using OLGA. What TCRdb holds here is the immuneACCESS table cut down to in-frame rearrangements. Part of the clones is not present; checked against another copy, under half of the missing clones reflect an unresolved V gene, and the others are unexplained. D and trimming were read from the DNA, whereas the V and J calls and clone size are those reported in that table. This sample comprises roughly 2 million clones, 85% to 95% of them detected only once. Jointly, the top ten make up roughly 0.13% of the sample.

Reading the germline V gene (reference sequence) gives CDR1 WNHNN and CDR2 SYGVQD. V was cut back by 6 bases and J by 5 bases, leaving a gap of 16 bases between them. The CDR3 runs 14 amino acids, cysteine and phenylalanine included. Left in the record is the CDR3 DNA by itself, 42 bases read in frame from the first base. Broader findings and caveats from the paper: Sampling was restricted to blood, and TCR repertoires in tissue are likely to differ from TCR repertoires in blood. Based on pairwise subsampling, the degree of clonotype sharing among donors was expected to be affected by sequencing depth. Naive subsets generally had larger estimated clonotype richness than memory subsets. The genetic and exposure-history diversity represented was limited by the small number of donors. When a handful of donors were compared, the shared fraction of clonotypes was 5% to 6.5% for naive CD4, around 4% for naive CD8, more than 2% for memory CD4, and 0.4% for memory CD8. Clonotypes shared by all four sorted-subset donors showed higher generation probabilities than non-shared clonotypes. Rarefaction of sorted-subset datasets indicated incomplete sequencing despite the large sequencing depth.

Notes on this clone: The clone's antigen remains unknown. One base away there is no much larger clone; base qualities are not given. Other DNA sequences from this sample encode an identical CDR3 as well.

The donors were healthy, HIV-negative adults who had no recently reported acute infections or vaccinations. Every donor was a Caucasian adult living in Nashville, Tennessee, USA. Magnetic negative selection was used to enrich CD4+ T cells, after which naive cells were positively selected on CD45RA and the negative fraction became the memory subset. Blood was obtained by leukapheresis, after which PBMCs were separated by Ficoll-Histopaque density gradient centrifugation and cryopreserved in liquid nitrogen vapor phase. Purity and quantity of every magnetically sorted T cell population were checked by analytical flow cytometry. Genomic DNA was isolated from every sorted fraction and measured by UV absorbance on a Nanodrop 2000c.

This TCR derives from a man younger than 35 in good health. Sample: naive CD4+ T cells sorted from blood. What this sample's cell subset or site label stands for: CD45RA+ positively selected. The chain uses TRBV10-1 and TRBJ2-5; the D segment could be TRBD1, given 8 matching bases. The DNA sequence follows: TGCGCCAGCAGCCGGGACAGGCGGGGGGAGACCCAGTACTTC. Translated, it reads CASSRDRRGETQYF.